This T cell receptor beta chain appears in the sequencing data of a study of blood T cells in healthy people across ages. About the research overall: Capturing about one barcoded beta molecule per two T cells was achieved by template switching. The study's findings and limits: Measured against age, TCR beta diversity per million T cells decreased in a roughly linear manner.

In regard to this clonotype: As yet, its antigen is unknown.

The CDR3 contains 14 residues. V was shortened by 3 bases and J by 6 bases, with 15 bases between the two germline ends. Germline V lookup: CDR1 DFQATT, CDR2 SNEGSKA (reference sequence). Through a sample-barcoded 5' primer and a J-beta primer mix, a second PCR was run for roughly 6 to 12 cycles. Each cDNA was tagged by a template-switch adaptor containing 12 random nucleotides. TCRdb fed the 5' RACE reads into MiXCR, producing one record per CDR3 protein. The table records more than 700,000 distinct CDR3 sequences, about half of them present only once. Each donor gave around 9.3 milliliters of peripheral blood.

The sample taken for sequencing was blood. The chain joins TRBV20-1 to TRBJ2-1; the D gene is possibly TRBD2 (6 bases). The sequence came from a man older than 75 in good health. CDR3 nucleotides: TGCAGTGCTAGTGTTAGCGGACGCCTCAATGAGCAGTTCTTC. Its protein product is CSASVSGRLNEQFF.